The 5 T cell receptor beta chains presented below share a single source sample, sequenced in a study of T cells after yellow fever vaccination. TCRdb ran MiXCR on the 5' RACE reads and lists one entry per CDR3 protein. The data hold approximately 250,000 distinct CDR3 sequences, with about 3.5% observed a single time. The material was PBMCs, obtained 15 days after the yellow fever booster vaccination. These receptors all come from a man between 18 and 35 years old who received the YFV17D yellow fever vaccine.

This clonotype appeared many times. The chain has TRBV15 and TRBJ2-3; D gene unclear. In germline, CDR1 is LNHNV, CDR2 YYDKDF (reference sequence). V was pared by 1 base and J by 6 bases, with 14 bases between. The CDR3 runs 15 residues. CDR3 in amino acids: CATSRVVGPLDTQYF. The CDR3 region has the DNA TGTGCCACCAGCAGAGTAGTTGGCCCACTGGATACGCAGTATTTT.

The chain joins TRBV29-1 to TRBJ2-1, with D perhaps assigned TRBD1 or TRBD2 (6 bases each). Trimming cost V 7 bases and J 2 bases, with 18 bases left between them. This CDR3 is 15 amino acids long. Germline CDR1 is SQVTM and CDR2 is ANQGSEA. The CDR3 loop reads CSGRVLQGPYNEQFF. DNA of the CDR3: TGCAGCGGGAGGGTATTACAGGGTCCCTACAATGAGCAGTTCTTC.

This clonotype was detected ten times or more. The gene calls are TRBV12-3 or TRBV12-4 and TRBJ2-7; D might be TRBD1 (7 bases). V was clipped by 6 bases and J by 2 bases, with 11 bases between them. The CDR3 loop spans 13 amino acids. This chain's CDR3 is CASREGAAYEQYF. The CDR3 region has the DNA TGTGCCAGCAGGGAGGGGGCGGCCTACGAGCAGTACTTC.

This clonotype was observed at least ten times. The gene calls are TRBV5-6 and TRBJ2-7, with D maybe TRBD2 (6 bases). The CDR3 loop spans 17 amino acids. Trimming took off 2 bases at V and 0 bases at J, with 18 bases between the two ends. The V gene's germline CDR1 is SGHDT and CDR2 YYEEEE. The CDR3 coding sequence is TGTGCCAGCAGCTTTCGCGGGCGGAGGGGAAGCTCCTACGAGCAGTACGTC. It is translated as CASSFRGRRGSSYEQYV.

This clonotype was seen many times. This sequence joins TRBV7-2 and TRBJ2-3; D ambiguous. Trimming shortened V by 5 bases and J by 6 bases, and 15 bases separated the two germline ends. This CDR3 is 14 amino acids long. CDR1 is SGHTA and CDR2 is FQGNSA in the germline V gene. This chain's CDR3 is CASSRTSLSDTQYF. In nucleotides, the CDR3 is TGTGCCAGCAGCCGAACGTCCCTCAGCGATACGCAGTATTTT.